Here is one TCR beta chain with its context. Its specificity is unknown. This sample was included in a study of cytomegalovirus exposure and HLA in healthy donors. Study-level findings and limits: Common viral pathogens (according to a later analysis) appeared linked to several of the most significant clusters.

V lost 8 bases and J lost 4, with 20 bases in between. There are 15 residues in the CDR3. CDR1 is LGHNA, CDR2 YSLEER, per germline. A multiplex PCR was run with 60 Vbeta primers and 13 Jbeta primers. Sequencing was performed with immunoSEQ multiplex PCR; in TCRdb, only in-frame clones are kept and a portion is missing. The table lists about 160,000 clones, roughly 76% of them singletons. The chain recombines TRBV4-3 with TRBJ2-5, with D possibly TRBD2 on 7 matching bases. Input material: PBMCs. This clonotype originated in a man in his fifties or sixties in good health and CMV-seronegative. The CDR3 region is CASSVGGGRAETQYF. The CDR3 nucleotides are TGCGCCAGCTCGGTGGGGGGCGGGAGAGCAGAGACCCAGTACTTC.